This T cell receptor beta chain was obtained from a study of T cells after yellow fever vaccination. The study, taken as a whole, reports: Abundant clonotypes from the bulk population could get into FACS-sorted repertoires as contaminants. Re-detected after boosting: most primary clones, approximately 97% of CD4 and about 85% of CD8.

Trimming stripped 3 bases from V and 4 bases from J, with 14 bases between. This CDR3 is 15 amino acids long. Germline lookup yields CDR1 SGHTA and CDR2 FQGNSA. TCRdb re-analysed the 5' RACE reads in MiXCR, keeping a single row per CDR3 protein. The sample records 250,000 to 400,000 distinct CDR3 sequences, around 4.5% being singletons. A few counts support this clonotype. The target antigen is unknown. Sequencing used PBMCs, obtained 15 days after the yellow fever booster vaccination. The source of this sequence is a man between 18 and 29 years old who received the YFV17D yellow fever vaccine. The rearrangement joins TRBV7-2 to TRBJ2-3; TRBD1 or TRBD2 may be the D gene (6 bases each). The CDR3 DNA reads TGTGCCAGCAGCTTCCGGGGGCTTAAGGCAGATACGCAGTATTTT. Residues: CASSFRGLKADTQYF.